This TCR beta chain was obtained from a study of blood T cells in healthy people across ages. Together with a sample-barcoded 5' primer, a J-beta primer mix was included in a second PCR lasting about 7 to 11 cycles. TCRdb passed the 5' RACE reads through MiXCR, listing each CDR3 protein once. The sample records approximately 830,000 distinct CDR3 sequences, approximately 67% being singletons. The clonotype originates from a man aged 25 to 40 in good health. The sequenced sample consisted of blood.

This CDR3 reads CASSFYRDDSSGANVLTF. The CDR3 bases are TGTGCCAGCAGCTTTTACCGGGACGACAGCTCTGGGGCCAACGTCCTGACTTTC. This sequence joins TRBV6-2 or TRBV6-3 and TRBJ2-6; either TRBD1 or TRBD2 may fit D (5 bases each). Trimming cost V 6 bases and J 0 bases, with 18 bases left between them. This CDR3 contains 18 residues. The V gene's germline CDR1 is MNHEY and CDR2 SVGEGT.